This T cell receptor (beta chain) is drawn from a study of shared clonotypes between healthy human individuals. Study overall: For every donor, three CD4 naive, three CD4 memory, two CD8 naive and one CD8 memory plates were used.

Source study methods: There were no quality scores in the junction-only immunoSEQ sequences, so filtering differed. Libraries were prepared by immunoSEQ multiplex PCR; TCRdb keeps only in-frame clonotypes and omits some of them. V and J calls and clone size follow that table, whereas D and trimming were derived from the DNA. The profile shows some 740,000 clones, 92% of them singletons. CDR1 is ENHRY, CDR2 SYGVKD, per germline. This CDR3 has 17 amino acids. Trimming pared 2 bases from V and 0 bases from J, leaving 14 bases between. General observations from the study: Richness estimates generally favored naive over memory subsets.

Turning to this clone: Its target is not known.

Selected positively for CCR7 and CD45RO-negative, naive CD8 cells excluded terminally differentiated effector memory CD45RA+ cells. This TCR derives from a man aged 30 to 39 in good health. This chain joins TRBV10-3 and TRBJ1-5, with D hard to call. Sequencing was carried out using naive CD8+ T cells sorted from blood. DNA of the CDR3: TGTGCCATCAGTGAGGGGGATCGGAGGTATAGCAATCAGCCCCAGCATTTT. Its translation is CAISEGDRRYSNQPQHF.